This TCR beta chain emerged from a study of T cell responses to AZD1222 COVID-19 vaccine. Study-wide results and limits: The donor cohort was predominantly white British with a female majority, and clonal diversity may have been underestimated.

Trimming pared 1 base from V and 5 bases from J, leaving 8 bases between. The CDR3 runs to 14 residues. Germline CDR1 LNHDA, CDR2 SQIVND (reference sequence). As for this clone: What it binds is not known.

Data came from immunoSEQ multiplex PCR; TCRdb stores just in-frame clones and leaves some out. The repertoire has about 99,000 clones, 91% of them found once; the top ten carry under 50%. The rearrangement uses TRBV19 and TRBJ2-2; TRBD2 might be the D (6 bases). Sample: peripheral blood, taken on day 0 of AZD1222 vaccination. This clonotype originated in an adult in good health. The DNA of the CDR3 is TGTGCCAGTAGTATAGCGGGAGTGACCGGGGAGCTGTTTTTT. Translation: CASSIAGVTGELFF.